This passage covers 20 T cell receptor beta chains from one sample sequenced in a study of blood T cell repertoires in COVID-19 (dated by TCRdb to the early 2020s). The library was built by means of the immunoSEQ multiplex PCR assay. Held by TCRdb, this immuneACCESS table contains in-frame sequences only and omits some clones. Under half of the omission traces to an unresolved V gene where checked; the cause of the rest is unknown. The sample profile shows about 190,000 clones; 84% of them were found once. 4% to 6% of the sample comes from the top ten. Sequencing was done on a sample of peripheral blood. The receptors shown here come from a woman in her seventies with active or convalescent COVID-19.

The chain couples TRBV3-1 (or the pseudogene TRBV3-2) to TRBJ1-6, with 8 positions matching TRBD1. The CDR3 is 16 residues long. Trimming at V came to 1 base and at J to 7 bases, leaving 6 bases not matched to a gene. The germline gives CDR1 LGHDT, CDR2 YNNKEL (reference sequence). The CDR3, as DNA: TGTGCCAGCAGCCAAGGCTTGCAGGGGGCGAATTCACCCCTCCACTTT. Encoded protein: CASSQGLQGANSPLHF.

This clone was seen at least ten times. J is TRBJ2-7 and V is TRBV7-9, with TRBD1 identical over 12 bases. Germline values: CDR1 SEHNR, CDR2 FQNEAQ (reference sequence). After removal of 4 bases from V and 7 bases from J, the junction contained 8 bases not matched to a gene. This CDR3 spans 15 amino acids. CDR3 protein: CASSSNRDRGHEQYF. CDR3 in DNA: TGTGCCAGCAGCTCGAACCGGGACAGGGGGCATGAGCAGTACTTC. The variable domain in full, completed from reference TRBV7-9 and TRBJ2-7, reads DTGVSQNPRHKITKRGQNVTFRCDPISEHNRLYWYRQTLGQGPEFLTYFQNEAQLEKSRLLSDRFSAERPKGSFSTLEIQRTEQGDSAMYLCASSSNRDRGHEQYFGPGTRLTVT.

This chain joins TRBV7-2 and TRBJ1-1; D not resolved. From germline, CDR1 is SGHTA and CDR2 FQGNSA. V was pared by 5 bases and J by 3 bases, with 13 bases between. The CDR3 spans 14 residues. CDR3 in DNA: TGTGCCAGCAGCCCCAACGGGGTCCACACTGAAGCTTTCTTT. Amino acid sequence: CASSPNGVHTEAFF.

This clone has just a few counts. The chain recombines TRBV28 with TRBJ2-6; D remains unclear. Trimming pared 3 bases from V and 2 bases from J, leaving 8 bases between. This CDR3 is built from 15 residues. Germline V lookup: CDR1 MDHEN, CDR2 SYDVKM. CDR3 residues: CASSLAVAGANVLTF. The CDR3 coding sequence is TGTGCCAGCAGTTTGGCGGTAGCTGGGGCCAACGTCCTGACTTTC.

The chain employs TRBV3-1 (or the pseudogene TRBV3-2) and TRBJ2-1; no definite D call. Germline lookup yields CDR1 LGHDT and CDR2 YNNKEL (reference sequence). CDR3 length equals 16 residues. V lost 1 base and J 4 bases, leaving 14 bases between the germline ends. The CDR3 nucleotides are TGTGCCAGCAGCCAAGGTCCTAGGCTCAGATACAATGAGCAGTTCTTC. Translating it yields CASSQGPRLRYNEQFF.

The chain joins TRBV6-1 to TRBJ2-5; 9 bases are a match to TRBD1. Germline assignment: CDR1 MNHNS and CDR2 SASEGT. V shed 4 bases, J shed 2 bases, and the junction held 14 bases outside the gene matches. The CDR3 is 18 residues long. For the CDR3, the DNA is TGTGCCAGCAGTGTTATGGACAGGGGAAGAGGGGGGCAAGAGACCCAGTACTTC. Its translation is CASSVMDRGRGGQETQYF.

This clone was seen more than once but under ten times. This chain connects TRBV7-3 to TRBJ2-1; 8 bases are a match to TRBD2. V shed 0 bases, J shed 9 bases, and the junction held 7 bases outside the gene matches. Germline V gene lookup returns CDR1 SGHTA and CDR2 FQGTGA. The CDR3 runs to 15 residues. CDR3 sequence reads: CASSLTGAGVSEQFF. In DNA, the CDR3 is TGTGCCAGCAGCTTAACCGGAGCGGGAGTTAGTGAGCAGTTCTTC.

Worth noting for this clone: The same CDR3 also results from other DNA sequences found in this sample. This sequence joins TRBV6-5 and TRBJ1-2; D possibly corresponds to TRBD1 (6 bases). V was trimmed by 5 bases and J by 3 bases, leaving 10 bases between them. CDR3 length equals 13 residues. CDR1 is MNHEY, CDR2 SVGAGI, per germline. CDR3 amino acids: CASSPTGDYGYTF. The DNA of the CDR3 is TGTGCCAGCAGTCCGACAGGAGACTATGGCTACACCTTC.

The chain uses TRBV5-1 and TRBJ2-5; a possible D gene is TRBD1 (7 bases). Germline V gene lookup returns CDR1 SGHRS and CDR2 YFSETQ. Trimming shortened V by 4 bases and J by 4 bases, and 14 bases separated the two germline ends. The CDR3 extends over 14 amino acids. For the CDR3, the DNA is TGCGCCAGCAGCCCCCGACAGGGAGGAGAGACCCAGTACTTC. Its translation is CASSPRQGGETQYF.

The CDR3 spells CASSIHSGTSGYNEQFF. The DNA for the CDR3 is TGTGCCAGCAGCATCCACTCCGGGACTAGCGGCTACAATGAGCAGTTCTTC. The chain joins TRBV4-2 to TRBJ2-1, with TRBD2 matching 11 bases. In germline, CDR1 is LGHNA, CDR2 YNFKEQ. The V gene end was trimmed by 5 bases and the J gene end by 3 bases; junction bases not matched to a gene: 9. The length of the CDR3 is 17 residues.

The chain couples TRBV15 to TRBJ1-4; D not resolved. The length of the CDR3 is 11 residues. Deletions cut 1 base from V and 10 bases from J, with 4 bases between. Germline values: CDR1 LNHNV, CDR2 YYDKDF (reference sequence). CDR3 sequence reads: CATSRGRKLFF. The CDR3 DNA reads TGTGCCACCAGCAGAGGGAGAAAACTGTTTTTT.

There are a few counts of this clone. The rearrangement uses TRBV11-2 and TRBJ2-7; D possibly corresponds to TRBD2 (7 bases). This CDR3 comprises 15 residues. The V end lost 6 bases, the J end lost 2 bases, and 17 bases lay between the germline ends. Germline CDR1 reads SGHAT; CDR2 reads FQNNGV. DNA of the CDR3: TGTGCCAGCAGACCTAGGGGAGGGGGACCCTACGAGCAGTACTTC. Protein: CASRPRGGGPYEQYF. Using reference TRBV11-2 and TRBJ2-7 for the parts outside the CDR3, the full variable domain is EAGVAQSPRYKIIEKRQSVAFWCNPISGHATLYWYQQILGQGPKLLIQFQNNGVVDDSQLPKDRFSAERLKGVDSTLKIQPAKLEDSAVYLCASRPRGGGPYEQYFGPGTRLTVT.

The chain is built from TRBV6-6 and TRBJ2-3; 10 bases match TRBD2. The germline CDR1 and CDR2 sequences are MNHNY and SVGAGI (reference sequence). The length of the CDR3 is 15 residues. After removal of 5 bases from V and 4 bases from J, the junction contained 6 bases not matched to a gene. The DNA for the CDR3 is TGTGCCAGCAGTGTCAGCGGGAGGGGCGCAGATACGCAGTATTTT. Residues: CASSVSGRGADTQYF.

This chain links TRBV11-2 with TRBJ1-1, with 7 bases that match TRBD1. This CDR3 is 16 amino acids long. Germline CDR1 reads SGHAT; CDR2 reads FQNNGV. J gave up 6 bases and V 5 bases, and 15 bases lay outside the gene matches. The CDR3 region is CASSDRVVGGAAEAFF. CDR3 bases: TGTGCCAGCAGCGACAGGGTAGTAGGGGGCGCGGCTGAAGCTTTCTTT.

This clone came up a few times. This chain joins TRBV3-1 (or the pseudogene TRBV3-2) and TRBJ1-1; no clear D gene. Germline lookup yields CDR1 LGHDT and CDR2 YNNKEL (reference sequence). Between the trimmed V and J ends, which lost 0 bases and 5 bases, there was a span of 10 bases. The CDR3 contains 14 residues. DNA for the CDR3: TGTGCCAGCAGCCAAGATAACAGAGAGACTGAAGCTTTCTTT. It is translated as CASSQDNRETEAFF.

This rearrangement joins TRBV18 to TRBJ2-7; D is perhaps TRBD1 (5 bases). V lost 3 bases, J lost 2 bases, and 14 bases lay in between. CDR3 size: 15 residues. Germline CDR1 KGHSH, CDR2 LQKENI. This chain's CDR3 is CASSPQGSGPYEQYF. CDR3 sequence (DNA): TGTGCCAGCTCACCTCAGGGTTCCGGTCCCTACGAGCAGTACTTC. The complete variable domain, with remaining parts taken from reference TRBV18 and TRBJ2-7, reads NAGVMQNPRHLVRRRGQEARLRCSPMKGHSHVYWYRQLPEEGLKFMVYLQKENIIDESGMPKERFSAEFPKEGPSILRIQQVVRGDSAAYFCASSPQGSGPYEQYFGPGTRLTVT.

The chain has TRBV18 and TRBJ1-5, with D uncertain. Germline V gene lookup returns CDR1 KGHSH and CDR2 LQKENI. The CDR3 loop spans 14 amino acids. V lost 2 bases and J lost 4, with 9 bases in between. The CDR3 loop is CASSPEIRNQPQHF. DNA of the CDR3: TGTGCCAGCTCACCAGAGATAAGAAATCAGCCCCAGCATTTT.

The chain combines TRBV15 with TRBJ2-1; 13 bases match TRBD2. The CDR3 spans 16 residues. The V gene end was trimmed by 6 bases and the J gene end by 0 bases; junction bases not matched to a gene: 2. CDR1 is LNHNV, CDR2 YYDKDF, per germline (reference sequence). CDR3 nucleotide sequence: TGTGCCACCAGGAGACTAGCGGGAGGCTCCTACAATGAGCAGTTCTTC. It yields the protein CATRRLAGGSYNEQFF.

A word on this clone: Other DNA sequences within the sample encode an identical CDR3. The chain is built from TRBV6-5 and TRBJ1-1, with no clear D. V was pared by 2 bases and J by 2 bases, with 9 bases between. This CDR3 region has 14 residues. Germline V gene data show CDR1 as MNHEY and CDR2 as SVGAGI. The chain's CDR3 is CASSYRRGNTEAFF. The CDR3 nucleotides are TGTGCCAGCAGTTACCGGCGAGGTAACACTGAAGCTTTCTTT.

V is TRBV4-1 and J is TRBJ1-2, with TRBD1 as a possible D gene (5 bases). The CDR3 extends over 16 amino acids. Germline loops: CDR1 MGHRA, CDR2 YSYEKL. The V and J ends lost 4 bases and 4 bases respectively, with 19 bases between them. The CDR3, as DNA: TGCGCCAGCAGCCCAAGTGCCAGGGTGTTGATCTATGGCTACACCTTC. It translates to CASSPSARVLIYGYTF.